What follows is one T cell receptor beta chain and its context. The data belong to a study of CD8+CD57+ T cells in acquired aplastic anemia. Whole-study context: The average for DNA from sorted CD4+ and CD8+ cells was 3.2 ug.

This CDR3 has 13 residues. V was shortened by 3 bases and J by 7 bases, with 7 bases between the two germline ends. Germline V gene data show CDR1 as LNHNV and CDR2 as YYDKDF (reference sequence). Genomic DNA provided the template from which TCR beta VDJ and CDR3 profiles were obtained. TCRdb re-analysed the reads in MiXCR, keeping a single row per CDR3 protein. The repertoire includes some 200,000 distinct CDR3 sequences, roughly 33% of them detected once, and around 1.1% sits in the top ten. The chain has TRBV15 and TRBJ1-6, with D hard to call. Sequencing used sorted CD4+, CD8+, or CD8+CD57+ T cells (not recorded which) from PBMCs. The receptor was isolated from a human donor in good health, serving as a control. The CDR3 reads CATSSGRNSPLHF. The CDR3 bases are TGTGCCACCAGCAGCGGACGGAATTCACCCCTCCACTTT.